This T cell receptor (beta chain) is from a study of post-analysis software for immune sequencing data. Overall study findings and caveats: The study found significantly lower normalized Chao1 diversity in multiple sclerosis patients than in controls. TRBV5-6, TRBV5-1 and TRBV20-1 belonged to a set of a few TRBV segments that were more frequent in patients than controls.

Built from TCR beta cDNA, the libraries had unique molecular identifiers in them. T cells numbering about 0.85 to 11 million yielded cDNA molecules that totaled some 500,000. Via MiXCR, TCRdb re-called the PCR reads, giving one row per CDR3 protein. Of 800,000 to 950,000 distinct CDR3 sequences listed, roughly 58% are singletons. Of note for this clonotype: What it recognizes is unknown.

The CDR3 has 15 amino acids. Germline CDR1 and CDR2: MNHEY and SVGAGI. Trimming pared 5 bases from V and 17 bases from J, leaving 25 bases between. The material sequenced was blood. This rearrangement joins TRBV6-5 to TRBJ1-6; D possibly corresponds to TRBD1 (6 bases). This clonotype was sampled from a girl under 18 with multiple sclerosis. CDR3 in DNA: TGTGCCAGCAGTCCCGGGACATCCTTCCCCCCACCGATCCACTTT. Translated: CASSPGTSFPPPIHF.